This TCR beta chain is from a study of CD8+ T cells in alopecia areata. Whole-study context: The drug, tofacitinib, lasted 6 to 18 months, followed by 6 months off drug.

This clone was found a few times. This sample's treatment: oral pan-JAK inhibitor, 5-10 mg twice daily. Sequencing used cDNA as its template, made by extracting RNA and reverse transcribing it. Here immunoSEQ multiplex PCR was the method, and the copy in TCRdb shows in-frame clones only, minus some. The data hold approximately 160,000 clones, with approximately 57% observed a single time. Trimming removed 2 bases from V and 2 bases from J, with 7 bases in between. There are 13 residues in the CDR3. CDR1 and CDR2 from the germline V gene are SGHAT and FQDESV (reference sequence). The sample consisted of CD4+ T cells sorted from blood, taken at week 24, from a patient treated with tofacitinib. The V and J genes are TRBV11-1 and TRBJ2-7; tentatively, D is TRBD2 (5 bases). The receptor's source is a human donor with alopecia areata. The CDR3 DNA is TGTGCCAGCAGCTTACGGGATCCCTACGAGCAGTACTTC. It translates to CASSLRDPYEQYF.